This entry lists 15 T cell receptor beta chains sequenced from one sample in a study of technical replicates of blood from several donors. This table comes from immunoSEQ multiplex PCR, and its TCRdb copy is limited to in-frame clones, with some not included. The table lists about 73,000 clones, roughly 93% of them singletons. Sequencing was performed on T cells isolated from PBMCs. Receptor source: a human donor in good health.

The rearrangement links TRBV6-1 to TRBJ2-2; D is ambiguous. Germline V lookup: CDR1 MNHNS, CDR2 SASEGT. The CDR3 is made up of 12 amino acids. V was shortened by 4 bases and J by 4 bases, with 4 bases between the two germline ends. CDR3 protein: CASSVFTGELFF. DNA of the CDR3: TGTGCCAGCAGTGTCTTCACCGGGGAGCTGTTTTTT.

This clone was recorded only once. The V gene is TRBV27, the J gene TRBJ2-1; 10 bases map to TRBD2. Per germline, CDR1 MNHEY and CDR2 SMNVEV (reference sequence). The trim removed 5 bases at V and 8 bases at J, leaving 15 bases unmatched. There are 17 residues in the CDR3. This chain's CDR3 is CASSHRTSGTWSDEQFF. Written as DNA, the CDR3 is TGTGCCAGCAGTCACCGTACTAGCGGGACGTGGAGCGATGAGCAGTTCTTC.

This rearrangement joins TRBV9 to TRBJ2-5; D is unresolved. This CDR3 region has 14 residues. V dropped 0 bases and J dropped 5 bases, with 11 bases sitting between them. Germline V gene sequence: CDR1 SGDLS, CDR2 YYNGEE. The CDR3, as DNA: TGTGCCAGCAGCGTAGAAGCCTTTTCGGAGACCCAGTACTTC. Translated: CASSVEAFSETQYF. Full variable domain (rest looked up from reference TRBV9 and TRBJ2-5): DSGVTQTPKHLITATGQRVTLRCSPRSGDLSVYWYQQSLDQGLQFLIQYYNGEERAKGNILERFSAQQFPDLHSELNLSSLELGDSALYFCASSVEAFSETQYFGPGTRLLVL.

Here the CDR3 reads CAALGDTEAFF. The CDR3 DNA is TGTGCGGCCCTCGGGGACACTGAAGCTTTCTTT. The chain uses TRBV30 and TRBJ1-1, with D unresolved. The CDR3 length is 11 residues. The germline gives CDR1 GTSNPN, CDR2 SVGIG (reference sequence).

Here the CDR3 DNA reads TGCAGCGTTGTATCAACGCGGTTTGGGACCCAGTACTTC. This encodes CSVVSTRFGTQYF. J is TRBJ2-5 and V is TRBV29-1; D ambiguous. This CDR3 has 13 amino acids. Per the germline V gene, CDR1 is SQVTM and CDR2 is ANQGSEA. V was trimmed by 4 bases and J by 7 bases, leaving 16 bases between them.

The gene calls are TRBV19 and TRBJ1-5; D is unresolved. Germline CDR1 reads LNHDA; CDR2 reads SQIVND (reference sequence). The CDR3 spans 15 residues. The V end lost 3 bases, the J end lost 6 bases, and 15 bases lay between the germline ends. The CDR3 loop reads CASSIGRSTIQPQHF. As DNA, the CDR3 is TGTGCCAGTAGTATCGGCAGGTCGACCATTCAGCCCCAGCATTTT.

The chain recombines TRBV7-6 with TRBJ2-1; 8 nucleotides align to TRBD2. This CDR3 region has 15 residues. Per germline, CDR1 SGHVS and CDR2 FNYEAQ. V gave up 1 base and J gave up 4 bases; unmatched junction bases: 3. The CDR3 DNA reads as TGTGCCAGCAGCTTAGACGGGAGGGCGTACAATGAGCAGTTCTTC. Translation gives CASSLDGRAYNEQFF.

The chain joins TRBV5-6 to TRBJ1-1, with TRBD1 as a possible D gene (5 bases). The ends were cut back, 2 bases at V and 1 base at J, with 6 bases in the middle. The CDR3 has 13 residues. CDR1 SGHDT and CDR2 YYEEEE come from the germline V gene. The CDR3 region is CASSLQENTEAFF. DNA for the CDR3: TGTGCCAGCAGCTTACAGGAGAACACTGAAGCTTTCTTT.

This chain connects TRBV5-4 to TRBJ1-2; 8 bases agree with TRBD1. The J segment lost 4 bases and the V segment lost 0 bases, leaving 5 bases of the junction unmatched. Germline-derived CDR1 and CDR2 are SGHNT and YYREEE (reference sequence). The length of the CDR3 is 15 residues. CDR3 amino acids: CASSLGGQGGYGYTF. The CDR3 DNA reads as TGTGCCAGCAGCTTGGGCGGACAGGGAGGCTATGGCTACACCTTC. Full variable domain (missing parts from reference TRBV5-4 and TRBJ1-2): ETGVTQSPTHLIKTRGQQVTLRCSSQSGHNTVSWYQQALGQGPQFIFQYYREEENGRGNFPPRFSGLQFPNYSSELNVNALELDDSALYLCASSLGGQGGYGYTFGSGTRLTVV.

The J gene is TRBJ2-3, the V gene TRBV27; 8 nucleotides line up with TRBD2. Unmatched junction bases numbered 7, after V lost 8 bases and J lost 3 bases. The CDR3 covers 14 residues. Germline CDR1 reads MNHEY; CDR2 reads SMNVEV (reference sequence). The CDR3 nucleotides read TGTGCCAGCGGCCGGGGGGGAAGGACAGATACGCAGTATTTT. It specifies CASGRGGRTDTQYF.

The CDR3 protein is CATDRGANYGYTF. The CDR3 coding sequence is TGTGCCACGGACAGGGGAGCTAACTATGGCTACACCTTC. The chain uses TRBV10-3 and TRBJ1-2; 9 bases are shared with TRBD1. Trimming removed 10 bases from V and 0 bases from J; junction bases left unmatched: 3. CDR3 length equals 13 residues. The germline V gene has CDR1 ENHRY and CDR2 SYGVKD.

This clone showed up just once. J is TRBJ1-4 and V is TRBV5-4; 12 nucleotides line up with TRBD1. The ends lost 4 bases at V and 8 bases at J; junction bases unmatched: 6. The CDR3 runs 15 residues. Germline CDR1 reads SGHNT; CDR2 reads YYREEE (reference sequence). CDR3 nucleotide sequence: TGTGCCAGCAGCCGAGGGACAGGGGGCGCAGAAAAACTGTTTTTT. Translation: CASSRGTGGAEKLFF.

The chain employs TRBV7-9 and TRBJ2-1; D is possibly TRBD2 (6 bases). The CDR3 is made up of 14 amino acids. Germline assignment: CDR1 SEHNR and CDR2 FQNEAQ (reference sequence). Trimming removed 1 base at V and 10 bases at J, with 14 bases between. CDR3 nucleotides: TGTGCCAGCAGCTTAGTTGGGACTGCTACCGAGCAGTTCTTC. This encodes CASSLVGTATEQFF.

The rearrangement joins TRBV5-1 to TRBJ2-1; 12 bases are shared with TRBD1. This CDR3 is 22 amino acids long. From germline, CDR1 is SGHRS and CDR2 YFSETQ. Trimming at V came to 5 bases and at J to 4 bases, leaving 25 bases not matched to a gene. In nucleotides, the CDR3 is TGCGCCAGCAGATTCCCGGGACAGGGGGCTGTTGGGGGTAGGGAGGATTACAATGAGCAGTTCTTC. Encoded protein: CASRFPGQGAVGGREDYNEQFF.

CDR3 residues: CASSLEGRVYHNSPLHF. CDR3 DNA sequence: TGTGCCAGCAGCTTAGAAGGCAGGGTATACCATAATTCACCCCTCCACTTT. The chain has TRBV7-6 and TRBJ1-6, with D tentatively TRBD1 (5 bases). Trimming cost V 1 base and J 5 bases, with 15 bases left between them. This CDR3 has 17 amino acids. The germline CDR1 and CDR2 sequences are SGHVS and FNYEAQ.